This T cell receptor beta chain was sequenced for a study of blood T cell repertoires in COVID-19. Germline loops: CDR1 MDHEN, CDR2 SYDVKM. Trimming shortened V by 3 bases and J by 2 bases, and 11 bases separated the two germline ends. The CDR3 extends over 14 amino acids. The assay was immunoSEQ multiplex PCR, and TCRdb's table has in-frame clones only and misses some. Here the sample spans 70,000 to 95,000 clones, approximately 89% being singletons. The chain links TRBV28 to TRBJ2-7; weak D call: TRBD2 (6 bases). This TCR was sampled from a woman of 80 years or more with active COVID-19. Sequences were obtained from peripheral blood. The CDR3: CASSFSLAPYEQYF. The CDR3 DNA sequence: TGTGCCAGCAGTTTCTCCCTAGCGCCCTACGAGCAGTACTTC.